Below are 16 T cell receptor beta chains sequenced from a single sample in a study of post-analysis software for immune sequencing data. Study-wide findings and caveats: TRBV5-6, TRBV5-1 and TRBV20-1 were among several TRBV segments more frequent in patients than controls.

These receptors are not linked to any known antigen. Carried by the TCR beta cDNA libraries were unique molecular identifiers. MiXCR was run by TCRdb on the PCR reads, yielding one entry per CDR3 protein. The table includes around 200,000 distinct CDR3 sequences, 25% to 30% detected once. The sequenced material came from blood. The receptors shown here come from a girl aged 2 to 17 with multiple sclerosis.

This clonotype showed up just once. The chain is built from TRBV25-1 and TRBJ1-1; perhaps TRBD1 as D (6 bases). This CDR3 spans 13 amino acids. Between the trimmed V and J ends, which lost 4 bases and 7 bases, there was a span of 13 bases. Germline CDR1 and CDR2: MGHDK and SYGVNS. The CDR3 region is CASSAGGKVEAFF. The CDR3 DNA reads TGTGCCAGCAGTGCCGGGGGCAAAGTTGAAGCTTTCTTT.

This clonotype appeared many times. The rearrangement uses TRBV7-2 and TRBJ2-5, with no clear D. This CDR3 is built from 11 residues. Deletions cut 4 bases from V and 10 bases from J, with 10 bases between. Germline V gene lookup returns CDR1 SGHTA and CDR2 FQGNSA. In DNA, the CDR3 is TGTGCCAGCAGCTACGGAGTTGACCAGTACTTC. Its translation: CASSYGVDQYF.

This clonotype has only a few counts. In DNA form, the CDR3 reads TGTGCCAGCAGCTTAGTAGGCGGGGCTGATGAAAAACTGTTTTTT. It encodes CASSLVGGADEKLFF. The chain carries TRBV7-6 and TRBJ1-4; D is perhaps TRBD1 (5 bases). Deletions cut 1 base from V and 6 bases from J, with 12 bases between. Germline values: CDR1 SGHVS, CDR2 FNYEAQ. The CDR3 extends over 15 amino acids.

Points on this clonotype: Possible read error: a much larger clone is one base away. This chain joins TRBV10-1 and TRBJ2-1; D call uncertain. From germline, CDR1 is WNHNN and CDR2 SYGVQD (reference sequence). This CDR3 has 14 residues. The CDR3 coding sequence is TGCGCCGGCAGTGAGCTAGGGTCCTACAATGAGCAGTTCTTC. As protein: CAGSELGSYNEQFF.

This clonotype was picked up a small number of times. CDR3 residues: CASSTYRGSNLHNEKLFF. CDR3 DNA: TGTGCCAGCAGTACATACAGGGGCTCCAACTTACATAATGAAAAACTGTTTTTT. The chain employs TRBV28 and TRBJ1-4; 7 nucleotides match TRBD1. The CDR3 length is 18 residues. Germline V gene lookup returns CDR1 MDHEN and CDR2 SYDVKM. V shed 5 bases, J shed 4 bases, and the junction held 16 bases outside the gene matches.

In its sample, this clonotype was seen many times. This rearrangement joins TRBV13 to TRBJ2-7; 9 bases map to TRBD1. Germline V lookup: CDR1 PRHDT, CDR2 FYEKMQ (reference sequence). V was pared by 0 bases and J by 3 bases, with 6 bases of the junction left unmatched. The length of the CDR3 is 16 residues. CDR3 nucleotide sequence: TGTGCCAGCAGCTTAGGAGCCGGGACAGGGCACTACGAGCAGTACTTC. It translates to CASSLGAGTGHYEQYF.

This clonotype was seen more than once but under ten times. The chain has TRBV7-3 and TRBJ1-4, with D possibly matching TRBD1 (6 bases). CDR1 SGHTA and CDR2 FQGTGA come from the germline V gene. V lost 0 bases and J lost 5, with 10 bases in between. This CDR3 contains 15 residues. The CDR3 sequence is CASSLTGGQNEKLFF. CDR3 bases: TGTGCCAGCAGCTTAACGGGGGGGCAAAATGAAAAACTGTTTTTT.

This clonotype was picked up a small number of times. The chain carries TRBV5-1 and TRBJ2-2; D possibly corresponds to TRBD1 (5 bases). The CDR3 extends over 13 amino acids. Looked up from germline, CDR1 is SGHRS and CDR2 is YFSETQ. The germline V and J ends were trimmed by 4 bases and 6 bases, with 10 bases remaining between them. The CDR3 DNA reads TGCGCCAGCAGCCTGACAGACTCCGGGGAGCTGTTTTTT. The encoded protein is CASSLTDSGELFF.

The sample holds many counts of this clonotype. The chain combines TRBV7-2 with TRBJ2-5; 9 bases match TRBD1. J gave up 7 bases and V 3 bases, and 6 bases lay outside the gene matches. CDR3 length equals 14 residues. Looked up from germline, CDR1 is SGHTA and CDR2 is FQGNSA. CDR3: CASSLLQGAGTQYF. In DNA, the CDR3 is TGTGCCAGCAGCTTGTTACAGGGGGCAGGGACCCAGTACTTC. Full variable domain (remainder filled in from reference TRBV7-2 and TRBJ2-5): GAGVSQSPSNKVTEKGKDVELRCDPISGHTALYWYRQSLGQGLEFLIYFQGNSAPDKSGLPSDRFSAERTGGSVSTLTIQRTQQEDSAVYLCASSLLQGAGTQYFGPGTRLLVL.

The chain carries TRBV6-1 and TRBJ2-7, with D hard to call. The CDR3 is made up of 11 amino acids. CDR1 is MNHNS, CDR2 SASEGT, per germline. The V end lost 1 base, the J end lost 12 bases, and 10 bases lay between the germline ends. The chain's CDR3 is CASSEGAAVYF. DNA for the CDR3: TGTGCCAGCAGTGAAGGGGCAGCCGTGTACTTC.

This chain joins TRBV4-2 and TRBJ2-5; D is possibly TRBD1 (6 bases). Near its end, the DNA agrees better with TRBJ2-7, so the J call may be wrong. Germline CDR1 LGHNA, CDR2 YNFKEQ. This CDR3 is built from 15 residues. The CDR3 coding sequence is TGTGCCAGCAGCCAAGCGCGGACAGATCCCCACGAGCAGTACTTC. It is translated as CASSQARTDPHEQYF.

On this clonotype itself: A much bigger clone sits one base away, suggesting this may be a read error. CDR3 region: CSVELGTATRNIQYF. In DNA, the CDR3 is TGCAGCGTTGAACTCGGGACAGCCACAAGAAACATTCAGTACTTC. The rearrangement joins TRBV29-1 to TRBJ2-4, with 7 bases lining up with TRBD1. CDR3 size: 15 residues. Per germline, CDR1 SQVTM and CDR2 ANQGSEA. V lost 2 bases and J lost 6; bases outside the gene matches: 10.

The genes are TRBV27 and TRBJ2-3, with 7 bases fitting TRBD1. From germline, CDR1 is MNHEY and CDR2 SMNVEV (reference sequence). The length of the CDR3 is 14 residues. V shed 3 bases, J shed 6 bases, and the junction held 6 bases outside the gene matches. In nucleotides, the CDR3 is TGTGCCAGCAGTTTCATAGACAGGGCCGATACGCAGTATTTT. Its protein is CASSFIDRADTQYF.

V and J are TRBV24-1 and TRBJ1-1; D unresolved. CDR3 size: 11 residues. CDR1 KGHDR and CDR2 SFDVKD come from the germline V gene. Deletions cut 6 bases from V and 6 bases from J, with 7 bases between. CDR3 region: CATSLGAEAFF. The CDR3 DNA is TGTGCCACCAGTCTGGGCGCTGAAGCTTTCTTT.

This clonotype was recorded at least ten times. The rearrangement links TRBV12-5 to TRBJ2-7, with D tentatively TRBD2 (6 bases). The V and J ends lost 7 bases and 3 bases respectively, with 13 bases between them. CDR1 is LGHNT, CDR2 FRNRAP, per germline. The CDR3 has 13 amino acids. The CDR3 nucleotides are TGTGCTAGTGCCTGGGGGGTTCTCTACGAGCAGTACTTC. This encodes CASAWGVLYEQYF.

The rearrangement links TRBV5-1 to TRBJ2-1, with a weak D call TRBD1 (5 bases). CDR3 size: 15 residues. CDR1 and CDR2 from the germline V gene are SGHRS and YFSETQ. V lost 4 bases and J lost 16, with 27 bases in between. CDR3 protein: CASSPGHLGSIRPFF. The CDR3 DNA sequence: TGCGCCAGCAGCCCTGGACATCTTGGTTCGATTCGACCCTTCTTC.